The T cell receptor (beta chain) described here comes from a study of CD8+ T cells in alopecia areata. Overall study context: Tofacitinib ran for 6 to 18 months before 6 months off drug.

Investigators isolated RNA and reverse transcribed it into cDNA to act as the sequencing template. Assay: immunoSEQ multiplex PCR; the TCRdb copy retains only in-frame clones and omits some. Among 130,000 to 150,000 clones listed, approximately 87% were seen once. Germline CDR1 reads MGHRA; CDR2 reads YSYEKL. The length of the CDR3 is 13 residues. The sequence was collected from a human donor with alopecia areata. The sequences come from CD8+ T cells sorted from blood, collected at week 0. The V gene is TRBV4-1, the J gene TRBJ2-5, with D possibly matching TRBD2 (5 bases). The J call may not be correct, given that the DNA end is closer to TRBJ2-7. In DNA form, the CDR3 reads TGCGCCAGCAGCCAGTCCGGGGTAGGCGAGCAGTACTTC. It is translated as CASSQSGVGEQYF.